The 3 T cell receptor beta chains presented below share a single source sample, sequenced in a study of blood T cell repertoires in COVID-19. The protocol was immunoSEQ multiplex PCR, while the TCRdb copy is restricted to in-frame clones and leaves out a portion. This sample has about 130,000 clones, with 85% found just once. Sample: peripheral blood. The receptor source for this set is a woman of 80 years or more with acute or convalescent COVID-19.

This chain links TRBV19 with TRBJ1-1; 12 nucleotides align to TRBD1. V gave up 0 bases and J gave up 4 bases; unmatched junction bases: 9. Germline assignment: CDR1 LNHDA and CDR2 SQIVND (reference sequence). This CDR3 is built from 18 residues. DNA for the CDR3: TGTGCCAGTAGTATAGATAGGGGACAGGGGGCGGTCGGCACTGAAGCTTTCTTT. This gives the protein CASSIDRGQGAVGTEAFF.

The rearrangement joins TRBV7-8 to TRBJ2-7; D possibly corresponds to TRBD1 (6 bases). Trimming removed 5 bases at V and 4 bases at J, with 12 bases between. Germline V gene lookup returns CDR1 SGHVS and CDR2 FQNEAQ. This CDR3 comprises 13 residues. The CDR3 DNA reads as TGTGCCAGCAGCCGGGACAAGACTTACGAGCAGTACTTC. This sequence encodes CASSRDKTYEQYF.

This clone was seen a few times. The CDR3 sequence is CASRLTGAGNTIYF. CDR3 nucleotides: TGTGCCAGCAGGCTTACAGGGGCTGGAAACACCATATATTTT. This chain connects TRBV27 to TRBJ1-3; 7 bases match TRBD1. V was pared by 6 bases and J by 2 bases, with 4 bases of the junction left unmatched. Germline loops: CDR1 MNHEY, CDR2 SMNVEV (reference sequence). CDR3 size: 14 residues.